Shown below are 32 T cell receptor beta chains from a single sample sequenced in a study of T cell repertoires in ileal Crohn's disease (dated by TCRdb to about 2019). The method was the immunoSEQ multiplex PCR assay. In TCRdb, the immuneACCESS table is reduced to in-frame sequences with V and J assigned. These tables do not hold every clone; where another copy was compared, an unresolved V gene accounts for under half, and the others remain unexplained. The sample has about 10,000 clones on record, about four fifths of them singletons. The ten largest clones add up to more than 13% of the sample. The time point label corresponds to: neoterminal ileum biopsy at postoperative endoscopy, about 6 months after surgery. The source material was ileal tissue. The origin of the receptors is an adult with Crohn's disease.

The CDR3 DNA follows: TGTGCCAGCAGTTACTCGCGGTTGAATGGCTACACCTTC. Its protein is CASSYSRLNGYTF. The chain is built from TRBV6-6 and TRBJ1-2; D is unresolved. This CDR3 region has 13 residues. Germline-derived CDR1 and CDR2 are MNHNY and SVGAGI (reference sequence). With 0 bases removed from V and 6 bases from J, the gap between germline ends came to 8 bases.

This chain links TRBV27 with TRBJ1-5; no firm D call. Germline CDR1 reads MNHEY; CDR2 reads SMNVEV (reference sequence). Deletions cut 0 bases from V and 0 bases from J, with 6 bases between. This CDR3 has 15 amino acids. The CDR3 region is CASSLSSYSNQPQHF. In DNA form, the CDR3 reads TGTGCCAGCAGTTTATCGAGTTATAGCAATCAGCCCCAGCATTTT.

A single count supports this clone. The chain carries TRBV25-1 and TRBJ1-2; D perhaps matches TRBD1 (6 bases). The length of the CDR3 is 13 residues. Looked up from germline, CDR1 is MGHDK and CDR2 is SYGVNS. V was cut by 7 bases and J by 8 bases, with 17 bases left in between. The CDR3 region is CASTIQGEAGYTF. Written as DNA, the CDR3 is TGTGCCAGCACCATACAGGGTGAGGCGGGCTACACCTTC.

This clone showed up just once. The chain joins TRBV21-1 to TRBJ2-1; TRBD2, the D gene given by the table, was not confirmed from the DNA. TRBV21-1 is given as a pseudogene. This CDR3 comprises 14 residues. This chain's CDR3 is CASSNDLARDEQFF. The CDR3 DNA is TGTGCCAGCAGCAATGACCTCGCACGGGATGAGCAGTTCTTC.

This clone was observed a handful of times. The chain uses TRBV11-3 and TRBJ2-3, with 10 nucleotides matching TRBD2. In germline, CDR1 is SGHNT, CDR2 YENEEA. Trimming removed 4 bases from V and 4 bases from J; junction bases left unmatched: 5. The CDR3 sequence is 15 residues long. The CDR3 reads CASSSLAGEPDTQYF. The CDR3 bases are TGTGCCAGCAGCTCCCTAGCGGGAGAACCAGATACGCAGTATTTT.

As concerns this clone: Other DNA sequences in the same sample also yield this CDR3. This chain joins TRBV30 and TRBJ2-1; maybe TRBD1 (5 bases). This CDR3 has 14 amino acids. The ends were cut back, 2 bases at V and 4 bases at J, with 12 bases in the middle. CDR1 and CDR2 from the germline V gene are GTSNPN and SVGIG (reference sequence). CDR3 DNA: TGTGCCTGGAGTAAGGGGCTACCTTACAATGAGCAGTTCTTC. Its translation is CAWSKGLPYNEQFF.

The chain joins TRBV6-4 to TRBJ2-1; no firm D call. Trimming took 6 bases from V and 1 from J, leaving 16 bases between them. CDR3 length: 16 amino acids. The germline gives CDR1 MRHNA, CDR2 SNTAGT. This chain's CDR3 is CASSRRNDPSYNEQFF. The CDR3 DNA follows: TGTGCCAGCAGCCGCAGGAATGACCCGTCCTACAATGAGCAGTTCTTC.

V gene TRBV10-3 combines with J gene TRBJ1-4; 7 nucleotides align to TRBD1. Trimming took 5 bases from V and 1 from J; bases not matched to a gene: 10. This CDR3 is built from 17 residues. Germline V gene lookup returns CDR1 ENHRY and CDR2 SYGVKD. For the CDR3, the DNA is TGTGCCATCAGTCAAACAGGGGACGGGCAAACTAATGAAAAACTGTTTTTT. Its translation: CAISQTGDGQTNEKLFF.

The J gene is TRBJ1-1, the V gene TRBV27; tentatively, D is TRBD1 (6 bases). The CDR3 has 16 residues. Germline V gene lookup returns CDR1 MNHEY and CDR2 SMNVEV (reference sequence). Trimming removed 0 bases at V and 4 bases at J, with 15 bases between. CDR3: CASSLSGGGGPTEAFF. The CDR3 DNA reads TGTGCCAGCAGTTTATCAGGTGGCGGGGGCCCCACTGAAGCTTTCTTT.

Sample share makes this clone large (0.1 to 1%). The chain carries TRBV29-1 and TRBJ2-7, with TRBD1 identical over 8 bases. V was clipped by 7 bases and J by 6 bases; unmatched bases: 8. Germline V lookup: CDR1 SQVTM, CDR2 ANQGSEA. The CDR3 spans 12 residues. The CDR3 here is CSGGQGGGEQYF. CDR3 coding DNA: TGCAGCGGAGGACAGGGTGGCGGCGAGCAGTACTTC.

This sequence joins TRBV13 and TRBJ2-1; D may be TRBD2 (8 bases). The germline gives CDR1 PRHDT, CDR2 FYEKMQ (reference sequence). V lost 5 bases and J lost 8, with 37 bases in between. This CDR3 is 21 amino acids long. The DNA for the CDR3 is TGTGCCAGCAGCGTAATAAGCAGGGGGAGGGACCGGGAGGGCCTAATCGATGAGCAGTTCTTC. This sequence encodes CASSVISRGRDREGLIDEQFF.

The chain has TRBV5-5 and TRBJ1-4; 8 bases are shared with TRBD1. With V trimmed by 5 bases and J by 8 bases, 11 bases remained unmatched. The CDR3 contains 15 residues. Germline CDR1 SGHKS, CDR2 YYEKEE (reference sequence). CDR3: CASSYAGGAGEKLFF. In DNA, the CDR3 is TGTGCCAGCAGTTATGCAGGGGGCGCGGGAGAAAAACTGTTTTTT. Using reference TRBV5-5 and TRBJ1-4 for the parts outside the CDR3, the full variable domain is DAGVTQSPTHLIKTRGQQVTLRCSPISGHKSVSWYQQVLGQGPQFIFQYYEKEERGRGNFPDRFSARQFPNYSSELNVNALLLGDSALYLCASSYAGGAGEKLFFGSGTQLSVL.

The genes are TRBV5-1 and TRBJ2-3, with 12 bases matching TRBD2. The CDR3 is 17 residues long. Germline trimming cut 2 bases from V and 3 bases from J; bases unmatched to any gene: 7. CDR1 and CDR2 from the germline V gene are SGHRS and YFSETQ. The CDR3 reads CASSFYGGTSGTDTQYF. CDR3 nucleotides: TGCGCCAGCAGCTTTTACGGAGGGACTAGCGGGACAGATACGCAGTATTTT.

CDR3 coding DNA: TGTGCCAGTAGTATAGTCACAAGTGAGCAGTTCTTC. Protein: CASSIVTSEQFF. The chain is built from TRBV19 and TRBJ2-1, with D uncertain. V shed 1 base and J shed 9 bases, with 7 bases lying between them. The germline V gene encodes CDR1 LNHDA and CDR2 SQIVND (reference sequence). The CDR3 has 12 amino acids.

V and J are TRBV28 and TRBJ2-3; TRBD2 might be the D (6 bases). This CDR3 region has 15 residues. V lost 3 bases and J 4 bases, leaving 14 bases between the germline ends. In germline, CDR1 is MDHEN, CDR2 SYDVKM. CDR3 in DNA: TGTGCCAGCAGTTTGGAGGATGGAGGGGCAGATACGCAGTATTTT. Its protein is CASSLEDGGADTQYF.

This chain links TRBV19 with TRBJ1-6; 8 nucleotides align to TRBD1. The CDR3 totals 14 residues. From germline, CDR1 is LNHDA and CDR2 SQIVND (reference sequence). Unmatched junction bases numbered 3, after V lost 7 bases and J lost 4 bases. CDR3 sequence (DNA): TGTGCCAGTAACCGGGACAGGTATAATTCACCCCTCCACTTT. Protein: CASNRDRYNSPLHF.

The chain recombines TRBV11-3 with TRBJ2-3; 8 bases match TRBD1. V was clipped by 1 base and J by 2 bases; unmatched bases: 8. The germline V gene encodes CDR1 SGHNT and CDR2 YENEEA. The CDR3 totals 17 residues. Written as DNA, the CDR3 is TGTGCCAGCAGCTTAGGGGTTGACAGGGGAATCACAGATACGCAGTATTTT. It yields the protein CASSLGVDRGITDTQYF.

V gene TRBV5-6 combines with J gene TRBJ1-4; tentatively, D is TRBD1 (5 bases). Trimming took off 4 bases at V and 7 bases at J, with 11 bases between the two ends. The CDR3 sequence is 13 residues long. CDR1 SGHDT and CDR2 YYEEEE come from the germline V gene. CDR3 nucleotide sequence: TGTGCCAGCAGCCCGACAGTTGGTGAAAAACTGTTTTTT. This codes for CASSPTVGEKLFF.

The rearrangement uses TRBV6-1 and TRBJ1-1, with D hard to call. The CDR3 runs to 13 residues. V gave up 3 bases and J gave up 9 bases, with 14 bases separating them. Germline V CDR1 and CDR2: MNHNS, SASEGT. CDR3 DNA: TGTGCCAGCAGTGAGACCTCCGGGATCCAAGCTTTCTTT. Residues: CASSETSGIQAFF.

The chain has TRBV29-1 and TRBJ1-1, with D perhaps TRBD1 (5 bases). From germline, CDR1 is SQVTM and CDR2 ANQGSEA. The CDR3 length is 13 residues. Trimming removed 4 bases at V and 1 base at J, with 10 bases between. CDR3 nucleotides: TGCAGCGTTGTAGCCAGGGCGAACACTGAAGCTTTCTTT. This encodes CSVVARANTEAFF.

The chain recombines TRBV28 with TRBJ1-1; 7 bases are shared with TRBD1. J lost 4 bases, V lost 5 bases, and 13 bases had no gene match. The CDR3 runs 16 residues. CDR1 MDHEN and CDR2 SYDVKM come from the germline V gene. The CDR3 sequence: CASSPPSRGSSTEAFF. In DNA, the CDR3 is TGTGCCAGCAGTCCACCATCCAGGGGGTCGAGCACTGAAGCTTTCTTT.

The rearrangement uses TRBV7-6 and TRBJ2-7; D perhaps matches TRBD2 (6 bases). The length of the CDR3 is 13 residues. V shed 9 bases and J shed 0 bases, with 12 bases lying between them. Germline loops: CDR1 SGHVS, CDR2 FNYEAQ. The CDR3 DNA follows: TGTGCCAGTTCCGGAGGGAGCTCCTACGAGCAGTACTTC. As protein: CASSGGSSYEQYF.

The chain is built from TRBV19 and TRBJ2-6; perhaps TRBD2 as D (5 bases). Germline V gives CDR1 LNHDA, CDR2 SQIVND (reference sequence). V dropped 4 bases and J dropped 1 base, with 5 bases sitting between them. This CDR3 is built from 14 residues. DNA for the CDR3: TGTGCCAGTAGTAGAGGGTCTGGGGCCAACGTCCTGACTTTC. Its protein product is CASSRGSGANVLTF.

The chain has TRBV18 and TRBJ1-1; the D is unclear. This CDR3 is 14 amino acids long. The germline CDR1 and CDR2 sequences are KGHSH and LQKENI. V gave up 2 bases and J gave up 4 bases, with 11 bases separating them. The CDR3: CASSPYREITEAFF. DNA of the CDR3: TGTGCCAGCTCACCATACCGGGAAATCACTGAAGCTTTCTTT. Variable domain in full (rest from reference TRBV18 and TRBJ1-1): NAGVMQNPRHLVRRRGQEARLRCSPMKGHSHVYWYRQLPEEGLKFMVYLQKENIIDESGMPKERFSAEFPKEGPSILRIQQVVRGDSAAYFCASSPYREITEAFFGQGTRLTVV.

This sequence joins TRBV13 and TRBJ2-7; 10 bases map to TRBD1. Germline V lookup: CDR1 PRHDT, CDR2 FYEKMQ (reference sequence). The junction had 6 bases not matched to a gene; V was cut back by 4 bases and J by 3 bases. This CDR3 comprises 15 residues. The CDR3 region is CASSSRTGGDYEQYF. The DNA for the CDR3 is TGTGCCAGCAGCTCCCGGACAGGGGGAGACTACGAGCAGTACTTC.

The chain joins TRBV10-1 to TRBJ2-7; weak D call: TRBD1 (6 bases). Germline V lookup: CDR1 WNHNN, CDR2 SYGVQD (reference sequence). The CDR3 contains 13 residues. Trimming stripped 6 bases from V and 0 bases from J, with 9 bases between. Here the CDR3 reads CASSRGSSYEQYF. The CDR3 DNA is TGCGCCAGCAGCAGGGGTAGCTCCTACGAGCAGTACTTC.

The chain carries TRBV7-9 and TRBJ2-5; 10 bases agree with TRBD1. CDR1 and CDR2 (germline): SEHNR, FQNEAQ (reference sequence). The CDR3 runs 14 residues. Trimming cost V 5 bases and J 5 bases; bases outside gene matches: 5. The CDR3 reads CASSHDRGRETQYF. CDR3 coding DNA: TGTGCCAGCAGCCACGACAGGGGGCGGGAGACCCAGTACTTC.

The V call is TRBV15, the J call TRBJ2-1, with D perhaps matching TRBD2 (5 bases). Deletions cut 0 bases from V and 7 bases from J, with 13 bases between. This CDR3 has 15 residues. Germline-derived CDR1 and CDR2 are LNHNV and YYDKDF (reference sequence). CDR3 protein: CATSRERGSRNEQFF. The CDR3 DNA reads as TGTGCCACCAGCAGAGAGAGAGGGTCGAGGAATGAGCAGTTCTTC.

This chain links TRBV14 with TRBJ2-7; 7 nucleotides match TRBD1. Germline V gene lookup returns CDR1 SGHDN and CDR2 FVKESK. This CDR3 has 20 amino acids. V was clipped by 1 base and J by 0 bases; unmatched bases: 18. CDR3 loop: CASSQGAGTADFLSSYEQYF. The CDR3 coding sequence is TGTGCCAGCAGCCAAGGAGCCGGGACAGCGGATTTTCTAAGCTCCTACGAGCAGTACTTC.

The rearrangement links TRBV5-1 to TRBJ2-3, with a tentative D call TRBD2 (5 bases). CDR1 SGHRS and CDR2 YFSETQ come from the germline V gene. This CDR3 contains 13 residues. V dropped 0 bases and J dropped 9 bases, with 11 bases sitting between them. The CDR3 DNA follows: TGCGCCAGCAGCTTGGGGGGAGAGTACACGCAGTATTTT. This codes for CASSLGGEYTQYF.

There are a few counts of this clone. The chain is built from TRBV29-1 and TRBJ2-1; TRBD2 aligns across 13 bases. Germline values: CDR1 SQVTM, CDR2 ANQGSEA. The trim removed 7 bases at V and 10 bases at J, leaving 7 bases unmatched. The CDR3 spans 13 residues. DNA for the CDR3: TGCAGCGCTGGGCGGACTAGCGGGGGAGAGCAGTTCTTC. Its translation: CSAGRTSGGEQFF.

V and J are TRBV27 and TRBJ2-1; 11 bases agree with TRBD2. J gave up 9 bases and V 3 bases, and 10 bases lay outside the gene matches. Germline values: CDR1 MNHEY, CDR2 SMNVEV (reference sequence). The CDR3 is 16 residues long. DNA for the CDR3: TGTGCCAGCAGTTTTTACCCTACTAGCGGGAGAGGTGAGCAGTTCTTC. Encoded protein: CASSFYPTSGRGEQFF.